The clone carrying this T cell receptor beta chain occurred many times. What it recognizes is unknown. The data belong to a study of T-cell reconstitution after alpha-beta-depleted transplantation in children. Study outcomes and limitations: Surviving recipient T cells and thymic progenitors accounted for the high day-60 TCRbeta diversity observed in some patients.

A library of TCRbeta sequences, prepared with unique molecular identifiers, was generated. TCRdb used MiXCR to reprocess the PCR reads, holding one entry per CDR3 protein. The sample shows a few hundred thousand distinct CDR3 sequences, roughly a tenth of them seen only once. This CDR3 has 19 amino acids. After removal of 0 bases from V and 8 bases from J, the junction contained 15 bases not matched to a gene. Germline CDR1 reads SGHDN; CDR2 reads FVKESK. The sequence derives from a boy under three years old with acute myeloid leukemia, due to receive a stem cell transplant. The material sequenced was PBMCs, taken before TCRalphabeta/CD19-depleted stem cell transplant. The chain is built from TRBV14 and TRBJ2-1; 11 bases align to TRBD2. CDR3 sequence (DNA): TGTGCCAGCAGCCAAGATCCCCCCCGGCTAGCGGGGGGTACTGATGAGCAGTTCTTC. This gives the protein CASSQDPPRLAGGTDEQFF.